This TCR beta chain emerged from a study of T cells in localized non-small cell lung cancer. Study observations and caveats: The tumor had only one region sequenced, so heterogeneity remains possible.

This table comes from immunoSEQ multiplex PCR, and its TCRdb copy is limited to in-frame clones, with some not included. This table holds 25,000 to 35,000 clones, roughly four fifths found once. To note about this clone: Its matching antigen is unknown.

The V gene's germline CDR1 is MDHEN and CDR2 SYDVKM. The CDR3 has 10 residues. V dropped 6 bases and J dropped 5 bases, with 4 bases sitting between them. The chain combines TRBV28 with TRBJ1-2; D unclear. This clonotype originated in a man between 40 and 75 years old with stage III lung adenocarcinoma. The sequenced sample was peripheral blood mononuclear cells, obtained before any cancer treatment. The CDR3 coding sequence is TGTGCCAGCAGCAAGTATGGCTACACCTTC. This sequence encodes CASSKYGYTF.